This TCR beta chain was identified during a study of blood T cell repertoires in COVID-19 (dated by TCRdb to the early 2020s). With regard to the full study: For ImmuneRACE Cohort 3, a participant was defined as recovered based on two consecutive negative NP/OP PCR tests, clearance by a healthcare professional, or resolution of symptoms. Samples from collaborators originated in the United States, Italy and Spain and spanned both the acute and convalescent phases of COVID-19. The prospective study material was composed of cDNA or gDNA derived from T cells, B-cell-depleted T cells, or PBMCs. Subjects who had been exposed to COVID-19, were actively infected with it, or had recovered from it provided the deeply sampled blood TCRbeta repertoires that made up the dataset. A freely available public database, intended as a resource for researchers studying the immune response to SARS-CoV-2, is where the repertoires were released. The samples were drawn from two sources: the first 160 participants of the ongoing ImmuneRACE study, and 1,000 to 1,500 subjects contributed by 6 global collaborators. A de-identified subject ID, COVID-19 status, age in years and sex were almost always included in the sample metadata. Where HLA class I and class II types were available, the types were taken from metadata supplied by the sample provider, not from assay-based typing. Broad study findings and their caveats: How much clinical and demographic metadata was included differed by source and by participant, and the metadata was provided uncurated.

The immunoSEQ Assay, a bias-controlled multiplex PCR, was used to amplify TCRbeta CDR3 regions from genomic DNA. For the original study's pipeline: The number of nucleated cells in each sample was estimated from the amplification of reference gene primers within the assay. To quantify the absolute abundance of each unique TCRbeta CDR3 rearrangement, sequence reads were collapsed and filtered. For each sample, productive Simpson clonality was calculated as the square root of Simpson's diversity index over productive rearrangements. Imported from immuneACCESS, the table was reduced by TCRdb to in-frame sequences with V and J called. These copies leave out some clones; in studies compared against another copy, an unresolved V gene accounts for under half, and the cause of the remainder is not known. That table furnishes V, J and clone size, whereas the DNA furnished D and trimming. Here the sample has 350,000 to 450,000 clones; over 75% occur a single time. In total, the top ten clones hold approximately 1.9% of the sample.

Participants in the prospective study were enrolled through a virtual design, were aged roughly 18 to 100 years, and lived in about two dozen United States geographic areas. In the prospective study, cohorts were assigned on the basis of participant-reported clinical history obtained from a screening survey and a study questionnaire. Each participant in the prospective study had whole blood, serum and a nasopharyngeal or oropharyngeal swab collected by mobile phlebotomists. Additional blood draws and questionnaires over an approximately 2-month period could optionally be provided by prospective study participants. Blood samples from the prospective study were shipped frozen or at room temperature prior to DNA extraction. Including the terminal cysteine and phenylalanine, the CDR3 comprises 14 residues. Here the CDR3 DNA is all that survives: 42 bases in frame from base 1. The germline V gene specifies MGHRA as CDR1 and YSYEKL as CDR2. V loses 1 base, J loses 1 base, and the germline ends lie 7 bases apart.

Note on this clone: Its antigen remains undetermined. No clone much larger than this one lies a single base away; base qualities are absent.

The rearranged segments are TRBV4-1 and TRBJ1-2, with the D segment identity uncertain. The specimen was PBMCs or T cells enriched from blood (not recorded which). The sequence was collected from a man aged 35-49 years in a cohort exposed to, infected with or recovered from COVID-19 (not recorded which). The CDR3 sequence is CASSQGLLNYGYTF. The DNA sequence follows: TGCGCCAGCAGCCAAGGGCTCCTTAACTATGGCTACACCTTC.